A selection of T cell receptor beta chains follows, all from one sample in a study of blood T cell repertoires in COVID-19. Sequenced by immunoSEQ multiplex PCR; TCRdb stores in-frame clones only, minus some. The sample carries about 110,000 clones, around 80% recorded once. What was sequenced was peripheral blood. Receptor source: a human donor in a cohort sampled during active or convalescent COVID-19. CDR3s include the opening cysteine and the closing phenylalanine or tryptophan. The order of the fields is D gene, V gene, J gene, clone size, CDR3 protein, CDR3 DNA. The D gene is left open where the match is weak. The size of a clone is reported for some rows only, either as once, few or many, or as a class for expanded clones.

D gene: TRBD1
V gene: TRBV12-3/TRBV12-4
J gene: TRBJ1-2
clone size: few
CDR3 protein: CASSQPGGWGYTF
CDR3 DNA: TGTGCCAGCAGTCAACCAGGGGGTTGGGGCTACACCTTC

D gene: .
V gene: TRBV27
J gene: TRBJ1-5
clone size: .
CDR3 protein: CASSLSGVSGQPQHF
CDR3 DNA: TGTGCCAGCAGTTTATCGGGGGTTAGCGGTCAGCCCCAGCATTTT

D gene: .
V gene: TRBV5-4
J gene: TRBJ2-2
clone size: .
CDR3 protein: CASSNMRSGELFF
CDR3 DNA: TGTGCCAGCAGCAATATGAGGAGTGGGGAGCTGTTTTTT

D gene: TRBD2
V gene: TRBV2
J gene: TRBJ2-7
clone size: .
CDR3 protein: CARGAGVEQYF
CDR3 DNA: TGTGCCAGGGGAGCGGGAGTCGAGCAGTACTTC

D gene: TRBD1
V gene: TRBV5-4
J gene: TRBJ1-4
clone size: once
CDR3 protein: CASSIRQGGTNEKLFF
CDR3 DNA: TGTGCCAGCAGCATAAGACAGGGAGGTACTAATGAAAAACTGTTTTTT

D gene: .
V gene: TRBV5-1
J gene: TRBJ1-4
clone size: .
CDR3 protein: CASSWQGTNEKLFF
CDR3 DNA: TGCGCCAGCAGCTGGCAGGGGACTAATGAAAAACTGTTTTTT

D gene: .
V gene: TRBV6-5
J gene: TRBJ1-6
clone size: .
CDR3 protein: CASSPTVESPLHF
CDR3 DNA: TGTGCCAGCAGCCCGACAGTGGAATCACCCCTCCACTTT

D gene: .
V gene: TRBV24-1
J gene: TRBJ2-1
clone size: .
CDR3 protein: CATSPRGTYNEQFF
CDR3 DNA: TGTGCCACCAGCCCTCGAGGTACCTACAATGAGCAGTTCTTC

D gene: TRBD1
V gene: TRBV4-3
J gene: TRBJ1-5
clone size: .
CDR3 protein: CASSRRQGDQPQHF
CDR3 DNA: TGCGCCAGCAGCCGCCGACAGGGGGATCAGCCCCAGCATTTT

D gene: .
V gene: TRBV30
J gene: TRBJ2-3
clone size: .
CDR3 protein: CAWSASPSRYTDTQYF
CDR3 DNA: TGTGCCTGGAGCGCTTCTCCTAGCAGATACACAGATACGCAGTATTTT

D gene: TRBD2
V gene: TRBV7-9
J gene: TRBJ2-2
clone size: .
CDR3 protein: CASSNPWREGPNTGELFF
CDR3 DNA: TGTGCCAGCAGCAACCCTTGGCGGGAGGGACCGAACACCGGGGAGCTGTTTTTT

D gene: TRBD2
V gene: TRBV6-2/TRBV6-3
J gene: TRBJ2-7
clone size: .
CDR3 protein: CASSYPGASGSLEQYF
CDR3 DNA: TGTGCCAGCAGTTACCCCGGGGCTAGCGGGAGCCTCGAGCAGTACTTC

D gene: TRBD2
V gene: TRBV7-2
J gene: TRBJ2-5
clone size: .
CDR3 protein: CASSLRLAGGKETQYF
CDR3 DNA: TGTGCCAGCAGCTTACGACTAGCGGGAGGGAAAGAGACCCAGTACTTC

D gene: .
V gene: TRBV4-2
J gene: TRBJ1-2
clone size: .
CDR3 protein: CASSQQEGYTF
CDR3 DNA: TGTGCCAGCAGCCAACAGGAAGGCTACACCTTC

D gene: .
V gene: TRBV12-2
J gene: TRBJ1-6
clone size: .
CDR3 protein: CASRLGRQVRHSYNSPLHF
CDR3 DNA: TGTGCAAGTCGCTTAGGGAGACAGGTACGGCACTCCTATAATTCACCCCTCCACTTT

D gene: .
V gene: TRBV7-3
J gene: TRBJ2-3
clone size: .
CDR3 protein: CASSSPEGSRFTDTQYF
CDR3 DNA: TGTGCCAGCAGCTCCCCAGAAGGGAGTCGGTTCACAGATACGCAGTATTTT

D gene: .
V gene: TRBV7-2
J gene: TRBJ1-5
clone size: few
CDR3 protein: CASSTRDSANQPQHF
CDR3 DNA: TGTGCCAGCAGCACCCGGGACTCAGCAAATCAGCCCCAGCATTTT

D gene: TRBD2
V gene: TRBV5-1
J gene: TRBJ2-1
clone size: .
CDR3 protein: CASSLGLAGDNEQFF
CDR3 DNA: TGCGCCAGCAGCTTGGGGTTAGCGGGGGACAATGAGCAGTTCTTC

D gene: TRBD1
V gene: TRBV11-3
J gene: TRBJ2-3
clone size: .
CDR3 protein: CASSGDRGRTDTQYF
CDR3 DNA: TGTGCCAGCAGCGGGGACAGGGGGCGCACAGATACGCAGTATTTT

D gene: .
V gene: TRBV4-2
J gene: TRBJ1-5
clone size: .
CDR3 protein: CASSQDRIQGWQPQHF
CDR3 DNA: TGTGCCAGCAGCCAAGATCGGATCCAGGGGTGGCAGCCCCAGCATTTT

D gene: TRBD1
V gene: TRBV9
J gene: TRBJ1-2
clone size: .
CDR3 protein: CASSDRQGANYGYTF
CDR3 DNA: TGTGCCAGCAGCGACCGACAGGGAGCTAACTATGGCTACACCTTC

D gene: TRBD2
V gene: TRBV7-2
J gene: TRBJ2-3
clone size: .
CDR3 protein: CASSLRLRGGLDTQYF
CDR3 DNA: TGTGCCAGCAGCTTAAGACTTCGGGGGGGCTTAGATACGCAGTATTTT

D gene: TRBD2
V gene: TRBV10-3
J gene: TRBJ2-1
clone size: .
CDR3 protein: CAIKRLAGAGEQFF
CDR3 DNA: TGTGCCATCAAAAGACTAGCGGGAGCCGGTGAGCAGTTCTTC

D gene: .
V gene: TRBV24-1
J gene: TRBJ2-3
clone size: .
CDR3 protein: CATSDPADTQYF
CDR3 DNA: TGTGCCACCAGTGACCCCGCGGATACGCAGTATTTT

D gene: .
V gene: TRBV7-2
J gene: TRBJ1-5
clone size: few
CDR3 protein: CASSLNPGLQPQHF
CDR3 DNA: TGTGCCAGCAGCTTAAACCCAGGGCTTCAGCCCCAGCATTTT

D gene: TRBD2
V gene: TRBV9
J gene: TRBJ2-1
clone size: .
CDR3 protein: CASSVDSGVYNEQFF
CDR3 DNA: TGTGCCAGCAGCGTAGATAGCGGGGTCTACAATGAGCAGTTCTTC

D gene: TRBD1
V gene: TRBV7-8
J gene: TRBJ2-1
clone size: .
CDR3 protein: CASSKTGTGVEQFF
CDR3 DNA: TGTGCCAGCAGCAAGACCGGGACAGGGGTTGAGCAGTTCTTC

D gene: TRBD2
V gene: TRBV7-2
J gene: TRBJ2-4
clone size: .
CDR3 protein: CASSLAAGVAKNIQYF
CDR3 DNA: TGTGCCAGCAGCTTAGCCGCGGGGGTAGCCAAAAACATTCAGTACTTC

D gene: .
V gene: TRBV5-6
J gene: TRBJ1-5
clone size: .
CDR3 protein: CASTLRGNQPQHF
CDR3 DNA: TGTGCCAGCACCCTAAGGGGTAATCAGCCCCAGCATTTT

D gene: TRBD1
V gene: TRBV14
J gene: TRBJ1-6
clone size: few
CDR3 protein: CASSLRTGGYNSPLHF
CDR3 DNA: TGTGCCAGCAGCCTTAGGACAGGGGGCTATAATTCACCCCTCCACTTT